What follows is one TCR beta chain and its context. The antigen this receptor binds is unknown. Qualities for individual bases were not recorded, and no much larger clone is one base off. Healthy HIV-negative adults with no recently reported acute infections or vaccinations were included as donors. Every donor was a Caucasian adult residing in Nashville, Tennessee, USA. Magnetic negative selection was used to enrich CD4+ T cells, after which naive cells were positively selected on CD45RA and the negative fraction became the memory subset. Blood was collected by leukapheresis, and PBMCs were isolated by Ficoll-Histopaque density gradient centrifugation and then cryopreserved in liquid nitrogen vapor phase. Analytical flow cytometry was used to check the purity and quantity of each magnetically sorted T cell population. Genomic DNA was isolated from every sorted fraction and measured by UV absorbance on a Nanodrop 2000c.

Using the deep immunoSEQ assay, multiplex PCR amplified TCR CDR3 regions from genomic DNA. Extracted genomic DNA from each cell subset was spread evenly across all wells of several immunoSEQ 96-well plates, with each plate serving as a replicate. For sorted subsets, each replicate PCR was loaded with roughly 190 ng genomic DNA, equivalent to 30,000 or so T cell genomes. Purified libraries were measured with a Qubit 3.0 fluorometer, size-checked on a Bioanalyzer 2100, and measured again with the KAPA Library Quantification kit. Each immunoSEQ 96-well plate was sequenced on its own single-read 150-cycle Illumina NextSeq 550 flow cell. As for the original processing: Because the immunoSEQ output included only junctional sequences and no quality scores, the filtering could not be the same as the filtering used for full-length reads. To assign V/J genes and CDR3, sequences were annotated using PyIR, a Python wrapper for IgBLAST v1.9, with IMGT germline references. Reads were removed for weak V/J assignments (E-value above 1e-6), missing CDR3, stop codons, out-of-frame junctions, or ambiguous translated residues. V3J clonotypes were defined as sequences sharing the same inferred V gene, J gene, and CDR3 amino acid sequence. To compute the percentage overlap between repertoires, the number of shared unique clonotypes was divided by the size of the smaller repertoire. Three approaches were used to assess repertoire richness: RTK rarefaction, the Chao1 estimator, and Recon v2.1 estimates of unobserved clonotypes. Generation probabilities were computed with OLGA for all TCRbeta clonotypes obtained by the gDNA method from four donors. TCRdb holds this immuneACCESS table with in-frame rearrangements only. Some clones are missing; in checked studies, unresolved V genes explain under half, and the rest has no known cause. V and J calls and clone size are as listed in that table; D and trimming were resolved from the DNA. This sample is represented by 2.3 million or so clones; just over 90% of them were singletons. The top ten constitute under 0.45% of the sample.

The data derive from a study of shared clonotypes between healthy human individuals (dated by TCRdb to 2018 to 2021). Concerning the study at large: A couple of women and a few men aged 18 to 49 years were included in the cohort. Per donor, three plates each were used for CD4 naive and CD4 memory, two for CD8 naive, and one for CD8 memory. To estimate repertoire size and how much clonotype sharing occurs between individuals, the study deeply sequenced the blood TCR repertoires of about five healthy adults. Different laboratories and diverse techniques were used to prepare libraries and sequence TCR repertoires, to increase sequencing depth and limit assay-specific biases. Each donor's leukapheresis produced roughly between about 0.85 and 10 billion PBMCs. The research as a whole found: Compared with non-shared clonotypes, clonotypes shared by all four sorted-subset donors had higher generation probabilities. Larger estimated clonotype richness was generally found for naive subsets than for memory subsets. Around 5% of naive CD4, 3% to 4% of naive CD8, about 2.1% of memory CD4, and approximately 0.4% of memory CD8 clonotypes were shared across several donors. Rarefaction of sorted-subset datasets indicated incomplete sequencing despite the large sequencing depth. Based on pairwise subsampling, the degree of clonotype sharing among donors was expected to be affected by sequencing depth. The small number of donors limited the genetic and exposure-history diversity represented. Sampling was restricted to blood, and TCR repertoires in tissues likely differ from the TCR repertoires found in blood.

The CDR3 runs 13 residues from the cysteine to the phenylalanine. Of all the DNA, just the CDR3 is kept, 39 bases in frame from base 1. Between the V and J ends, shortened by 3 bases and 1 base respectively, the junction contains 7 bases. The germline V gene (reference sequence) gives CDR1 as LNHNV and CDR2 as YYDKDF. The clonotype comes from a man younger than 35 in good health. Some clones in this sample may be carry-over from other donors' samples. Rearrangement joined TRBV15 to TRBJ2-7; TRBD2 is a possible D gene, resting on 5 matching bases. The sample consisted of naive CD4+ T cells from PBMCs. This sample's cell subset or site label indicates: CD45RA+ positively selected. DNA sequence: TGTGCCACCAGCAGGGACTTTTCCTACGAGCAGTACTTC. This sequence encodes CATSRDFSYEQYF.